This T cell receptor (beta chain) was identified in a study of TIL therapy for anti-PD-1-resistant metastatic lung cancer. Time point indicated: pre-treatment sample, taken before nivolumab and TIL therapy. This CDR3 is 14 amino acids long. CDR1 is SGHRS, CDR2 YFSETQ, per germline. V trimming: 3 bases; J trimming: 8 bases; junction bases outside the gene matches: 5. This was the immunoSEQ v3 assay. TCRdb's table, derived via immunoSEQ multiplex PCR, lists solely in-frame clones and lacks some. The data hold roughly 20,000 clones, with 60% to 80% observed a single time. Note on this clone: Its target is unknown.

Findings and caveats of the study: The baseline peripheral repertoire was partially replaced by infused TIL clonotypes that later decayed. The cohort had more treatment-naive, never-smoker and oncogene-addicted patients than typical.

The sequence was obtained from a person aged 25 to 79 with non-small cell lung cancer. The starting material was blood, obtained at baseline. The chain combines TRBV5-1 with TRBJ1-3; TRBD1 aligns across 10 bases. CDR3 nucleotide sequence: TGCGCCAGCAGCTCAATAGGACAGGGGGACACCATATATTTT. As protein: CASSSIGQGDTIYF.